The 32 T cell receptor beta chains in this list originate from one sample, sequenced in a study of shared T cell receptors in the human thymus. Generated by immunoSEQ multiplex PCR, the TCRdb table keeps only in-frame clones and is missing some. The sample yields about 660,000 clones, 85% to 90% seen once. The data also belong to a second study, concerning human thymus T cells.

Material: thymocytes. These receptors were taken from a boy younger than two with a congenital heart defect.

In its sample, this clone was seen a few times. The V gene is TRBV27, the J gene TRBJ2-2, with TRBD1 as a possible D gene (5 bases). The CDR3 is 14 amino acids. Germline values: CDR1 MNHEY, CDR2 SMNVEV (reference sequence). Deletions cut 2 bases from V and 1 base from J, with 5 bases between. The CDR3, as DNA: TGTGCCAGCAGTTTACAGGGGAACACCGGGGAGCTGTTTTTT. This encodes CASSLQGNTGELFF.

The chain has TRBV4-3 and TRBJ2-1; 12 nucleotides match TRBD2. From germline, CDR1 is LGHNA and CDR2 YSLEER. Losses at the gene ends were 2 bases for V and 0 bases for J; bases not matched to a gene: 8. The CDR3 has 19 amino acids. CDR3 coding DNA: TGCGCCAGCAGCCAACTAGCGGGAGGGCCCTCGGGCTCCTACAATGAGCAGTTCTTC. Protein sequence: CASSQLAGGPSGSYNEQFF.

This chain connects TRBV14 to TRBJ2-1; 7 bases align to TRBD2. There are 15 residues in the CDR3. V lost 1 base and J lost 4; bases outside the gene matches: 4. Germline CDR1 and CDR2: SGHDN and FVKESK. Here the CDR3 DNA reads TGTGCCAGCAGCCAAGGGGCGGGAGCATACAATGAGCAGTTCTTC. Protein sequence: CASSQGAGAYNEQFF.

This clone was found a few times. The chain joins TRBV19 to TRBJ2-4, with 7 bases that match TRBD1. With 7 bases clipped from V and 7 bases from J, the junction kept 4 bases outside the gene matches. The CDR3 extends over 12 amino acids. Germline V gene lookup returns CDR1 LNHDA and CDR2 SQIVND (reference sequence). The CDR3 is CASNRGLNIQYF. The CDR3 DNA sequence: TGTGCCAGTAACAGGGGCTTGAACATTCAGTACTTC. The full variable domain, completed using reference TRBV19 and TRBJ2-4, is DGGITQSPKYLFRKEGQNVTLSCEQNLNHDAMYWYRQDPGQGLRLIYYSQIVNDFQKGDIAEGYSVSREKKESFPLTVTSAQKNPTAFYLCASNRGLNIQYFGAGTRLSVL.

J is TRBJ1-3 and V is TRBV21-1; the table's D call, TRBD1, has no DNA check behind it. TRBV21-1 is labeled a pseudogene. This CDR3 region has 17 residues. CDR3 sequence (DNA): TGTGCCAGCAGCAAAGGTAGGGGTAGTCAACCTGGAAACACCATATATTTT. Its translation is CASSKGRGSQPGNTIYF.

The chain joins TRBV7-2 to TRBJ1-5, with 9 bases aligning to TRBD1. This CDR3 region has 20 residues. V was clipped by 0 bases and J by 2 bases; unmatched bases: 14. CDR1 and CDR2 (germline): SGHTA, FQGNSA. The CDR3 protein is CASSLASGTGNTKGNQPQHF. CDR3 in DNA: TGTGCCAGCAGCTTAGCGTCGGGGACAGGGAACACGAAAGGCAATCAGCCCCAGCATTTT.

The gene calls are TRBV7-2 and TRBJ2-7, with 7 bases matching TRBD1. CDR3 length: 15 amino acids. Germline CDR1 is SGHTA and CDR2 is FQGNSA. V dropped 5 bases and J dropped 2; count of bases not matched to a gene: 9. This CDR3 is CASSVRDSTPYEQYF. Written as DNA, the CDR3 is TGTGCCAGCAGCGTTAGGGACAGCACTCCCTACGAGCAGTACTTC.

The rearrangement links TRBV28 to TRBJ1-5; maybe TRBD1 (6 bases). This CDR3 region has 19 residues. Trimming took 3 bases from V and 2 from J, leaving 23 bases between them. Germline V lookup: CDR1 MDHEN, CDR2 SYDVKM. CDR3 region: CASSFHHRTVGSGNQPQHF. CDR3 in DNA: TGTGCCAGCAGTTTCCACCATCGGACAGTGGGATCGGGCAATCAGCCCCAGCATTTT.

The chain employs TRBV7-2 and TRBJ2-7, with 7 bases lining up with TRBD1. Germline V gene lookup returns CDR1 SGHTA and CDR2 FQGNSA. V was pared by 2 bases and J by 0 bases, with 7 bases of the junction left unmatched. CDR3 length: 16 amino acids. This chain's CDR3 is CASSLLGTADSYEQYF. The CDR3 nucleotides are TGTGCCAGCAGCTTATTAGGGACAGCTGACTCCTACGAGCAGTACTTC. The full variable domain, in which reference TRBV7-2 and TRBJ2-7 provide the parts outside the CDR3, is GAGVSQSPSNKVTEKGKDVELRCDPISGHTALYWYRQSLGQGLEFLIYFQGNSAPDKSGLPSDRFSAERTGGSVSTLTIQRTQQEDSAVYLCASSLLGTADSYEQYFGPGTRLTVT.

V gene TRBV29-1 combines with J gene TRBJ2-7; 8 bases are shared with TRBD1. Trimming took 6 bases from V and 3 from J; bases not matched to a gene: 10. The length of the CDR3 is 14 residues. From germline, CDR1 is SQVTM and CDR2 ANQGSEA. CDR3 region: CSVVRTGLVYEQYF. DNA of the CDR3: TGCAGCGTGGTTCGGACAGGGCTCGTCTACGAGCAGTACTTC.

The chain couples TRBV4-3 to TRBJ2-2, with 12 bases lining up with TRBD2. Germline V CDR1 and CDR2: LGHNA, YSLEER. Losses at the gene ends were 1 base for V and 6 bases for J; bases not matched to a gene: 6. The CDR3 extends over 17 amino acids. The CDR3 spells CASSQGRTSGIAGELFF. CDR3 nucleotide sequence: TGCGCCAGCAGCCAAGGGCGGACTAGCGGGATAGCCGGGGAGCTGTTTTTT.

The chain couples TRBV25-1 to TRBJ2-3; 7 nucleotides align to TRBD2. Per the germline V gene, CDR1 is MGHDK and CDR2 is SYGVNS. Trimming cost V 8 bases and J 0 bases; bases outside gene matches: 11. The CDR3 runs 16 residues. The CDR3 reads CASHPCLAGSTDTQYF. CDR3 DNA: TGTGCCAGCCACCCATGCTTAGCGGGTAGCACAGATACGCAGTATTTT.

CDR3 coding DNA: TGTGCCAGCGTGGCTTCCACAGATACGCAGTATTTT. As protein: CASVASTDTQYF. The chain has TRBV9 and TRBJ2-3; D gene ambiguous. The CDR3 loop spans 12 amino acids. Germline V gene sequence: CDR1 SGDLS, CDR2 YYNGEE. Trimming took 7 bases from V and 2 from J, leaving 8 bases between them.

This clone was recorded once. The rearrangement uses TRBV6-1 and TRBJ1-1; the D gene is possibly TRBD1 (5 bases). Germline V gene sequence: CDR1 MNHNS, CDR2 SASEGT. The CDR3 loop spans 14 amino acids. With 10 bases removed from V and 3 bases from J, the gap between germline ends came to 18 bases. The CDR3 coding sequence is TGTGCCACCTCATATGGGGGGGTTGACACTGAAGCTTTCTTT. This gives the protein CATSYGGVDTEAFF.

The chain uses TRBV7-2 and TRBJ2-1; 7 bases are shared with TRBD2. The CDR3 spans 16 residues. Germline V gives CDR1 SGHTA, CDR2 FQGNSA. V lost 5 bases to trimming and J lost 5 bases; unmatched junction nucleotides: 12. The CDR3 DNA reads TGTGCCAGCAGCCTGGCGCGCGGGAGAGCGAACAATGAGCAGTTCTTC. This codes for CASSLARGRANNEQFF.

This sequence joins TRBV18 and TRBJ2-3; 9 nucleotides match TRBD2. The V gene end was trimmed by 3 bases and the J gene end by 4 bases; junction bases not matched to a gene: 14. The CDR3 consists of 18 residues. CDR1 and CDR2 (germline): KGHSH, LQKENI. The CDR3 DNA is TGTGCCAGCTCACCCGTTCGGACTAGCGCGAGGCATCCAGATACGCAGTATTTT. This translates into CASSPVRTSARHPDTQYF.

This clone was recorded a few times. The chain links TRBV14 to TRBJ1-2; TRBD1 is a possible D gene (6 bases). The V end lost 4 bases, the J end lost 4 bases, and 13 bases lay between the germline ends. The germline V gene has CDR1 SGHDN and CDR2 FVKESK. There are 14 residues in the CDR3. The CDR3 bases are TGTGCCAGCAGCCCGATAACGGACAGCTATGGCTACACCTTC. This encodes CASSPITDSYGYTF.

The chain uses TRBV5-1 and TRBJ2-3; maybe TRBD2 (6 bases). CDR3 length: 14 residues. Germline V gives CDR1 SGHRS, CDR2 YFSETQ. With 2 bases removed from V and 4 bases from J, the gap between germline ends came to 11 bases. The CDR3: CASSFGRWADTQYF. In DNA form, the CDR3 reads TGCGCCAGCAGCTTCGGGAGATGGGCAGATACGCAGTATTTT.

This sequence joins TRBV6-5 and TRBJ2-4; 7 nucleotides align to TRBD2. The CDR3 contains 16 residues. Germline CDR1 reads MNHEY; CDR2 reads SVGAGI. J was trimmed by 0 bases and V by 3 bases; bases with no gene match: 5. The CDR3 is CASSYWGGVAKNIQYF. The DNA for the CDR3 is TGTGCCAGCAGTTATTGGGGGGGGGTAGCCAAAAACATTCAGTACTTC.

The chain uses TRBV6-5 and TRBJ2-7; unclear D gene. Deletions cut 5 bases from V and 0 bases from J, with 14 bases between. The V gene's germline CDR1 is MNHEY and CDR2 SVGAGI. This CDR3 contains 15 residues. In DNA form, the CDR3 reads TGTGCCAGCAGTCAAAAAACAGCTAACTCCTACGAGCAGTACTTC. Its translation: CASSQKTANSYEQYF.

V gene TRBV27 combines with J gene TRBJ2-7, with 14 bases that match TRBD2. This CDR3 is built from 18 residues. Germline V gene sequence: CDR1 MNHEY, CDR2 SMNVEV (reference sequence). Trimming cost V 5 bases and J 3 bases; bases outside gene matches: 12. The CDR3 DNA sequence: TGTGCCAGCAGTGCCGGGACTAGCGGGAGAGGGGTGGACTACGAGCAGTACTTC. Translated, it gives CASSAGTSGRGVDYEQYF.

The rearrangement joins TRBV4-1 to TRBJ1-2, with D perhaps TRBD1 (5 bases). Trimming took 7 bases from V and 3 from J, leaving 15 bases between them. CDR3 length equals 14 residues. Germline V gene sequence: CDR1 MGHRA, CDR2 YSYEKL. CDR3 loop: CASNLDGGDYGYTF. CDR3 DNA: TGCGCCAGCAACCTAGACGGGGGAGACTATGGCTACACCTTC.

This sequence joins TRBV11-2 and TRBJ1-2; TRBD1 matches at 8 bases. CDR3 length: 13 residues. Unmatched junction bases numbered 2, after V lost 3 bases and J lost 5 bases. Germline assignment: CDR1 SGHAT and CDR2 FQNNGV. CDR3 sequence: CASSLGQVYGYTF. The DNA of the CDR3 is TGTGCCAGCAGCTTGGGACAGGTTTATGGCTACACCTTC.

About this clone itself: A read error may produce the germline difference seen at one junction end. The chain combines TRBV7-7 with TRBJ2-7; 10 bases map to TRBD2. Germline loops: CDR1 SSHAT, CDR2 FNYEAQ (reference sequence). This CDR3 has 18 amino acids. CDR3 in DNA: TGTGCTAGCACCGCCTCCGAGAGCGGGAGGGCGAGCTCCTACGAGCAGTACTTC. Amino acids: CASTASESGRASSYEQYF.

The V call is TRBV7-2, the J call TRBJ2-7, with TRBD2 matching 10 bases. This CDR3 contains 17 residues. CDR1 and CDR2 from the germline V gene are SGHTA and FQGNSA. V was clipped by 2 bases and J by 6 bases; unmatched bases: 13. The DNA for the CDR3 is TGTGCCAGCAGCTTAATGACCTCCCTAGCGGGAGAACTCGAGCAGTACTTC. Translation gives CASSLMTSLAGELEQYF.

V gene TRBV6-6 combines with J gene TRBJ1-1; TRBD1 might be the D (6 bases). V was pared by 0 bases and J by 1 base, with 9 bases between. The CDR3 loop spans 15 amino acids. CDR1 and CDR2 (germline): MNHNY, SVGAGI (reference sequence). CDR3 DNA sequence: TGTGCCAGCAGTTACTCGGGGGGGCGGAACACTGAAGCTTTCTTT. It specifies CASSYSGGRNTEAFF.

The chain is built from TRBV14 and TRBJ1-4, with a weak D call TRBD1 (5 bases). V dropped 1 base and J dropped 6 bases, with 18 bases sitting between them. The germline CDR1 and CDR2 sequences are SGHDN and FVKESK. The CDR3 loop spans 17 amino acids. The CDR3 coding sequence is TGTGCCAGCAGCCAAGCCCCCCGGGGGGGAGCTGATGAAAAACTGTTTTTT. Protein product: CASSQAPRGGADEKLFF.

V gene TRBV28 combines with J gene TRBJ2-7, with D perhaps matching TRBD2 (5 bases). V lost 6 bases to trimming and J lost 0 bases, with 15 bases between them. The V gene's germline CDR1 is MDHEN and CDR2 SYDVKM. The CDR3 contains 15 residues. The CDR3 DNA follows: TGTGCCAGCAGGACTCAGAGCGGACTCTCCTACGAGCAGTACTTC. The encoded protein is CASRTQSGLSYEQYF.

V is TRBV19 and J is TRBJ2-7; 7 positions agree with TRBD2. This CDR3 has 15 residues. Germline CDR1 and CDR2: LNHDA and SQIVND (reference sequence). Trimming cost V 2 bases and J 4 bases; bases outside gene matches: 8. The CDR3 spells CASSIRREIWYEQYF. Here the CDR3 DNA reads TGTGCCAGTAGTATACGGCGGGAGATCTGGTACGAGCAGTACTTC. Full variable domain (remainder filled in from reference TRBV19 and TRBJ2-7): DGGITQSPKYLFRKEGQNVTLSCEQNLNHDAMYWYRQDPGQGLRLIYYSQIVNDFQKGDIAEGYSVSREKKESFPLTVTSAQKNPTAFYLCASSIRREIWYEQYFGPGTRLTVT.

The rearrangement joins TRBV6-4 to TRBJ1-5, with TRBD1 matching 7 bases. CDR3 length: 15 amino acids. V was pared by 6 bases and J by 5 bases, with 10 bases of the junction left unmatched. The V gene's germline CDR1 is MRHNA and CDR2 SNTAGT. CDR3 region: CASRSLQGRDQPQHF. CDR3 coding DNA: TGTGCCAGCAGGTCCCTACAGGGGCGGGATCAGCCCCAGCATTTT.

The chain has TRBV21-1 and TRBJ1-5; TRBD1 is the table's D call and was not checked against the DNA. TRBV21-1 is marked as a pseudogene. The CDR3 is made up of 16 amino acids. CDR3: CASSFSLRGRNQPQHF. The DNA of the CDR3 is TGTGCCAGCAGCTTCTCGCTCAGGGGGAGGAATCAGCCCCAGCATTTT.

The gene calls are TRBV18 and TRBJ1-2, with a possible D match to TRBD1 (5 bases). The CDR3 is 16 residues long. CDR1 is KGHSH and CDR2 is LQKENI in the germline V gene. The V end was cut by 1 base, the J end by 3 bases, with 15 bases between. CDR3 residues: CASSPRQDTRDYGYTF. CDR3 nucleotide sequence: TGTGCCAGCTCACCACGCCAGGACACCAGGGACTATGGCTACACCTTC.